The 5 T cell receptor beta chains listed next were all sequenced from one sample in a study of T cells after yellow fever vaccination (dated 2019 in TCRdb). The treatment or condition label here, explained by the study, means: live attenuated yellow fever vaccine strain. The library was built by means of 5' RACE. The sequencer was an Illumina HiSeq 2500. TCRdb passed the public sequencing reads through fastp at Q25 and MiXCR, retaining productive beta sequences. Records with the same CDR3 protein are collapsed into one entry carrying the most frequent genes and DNA. Here the sample has 25,000 to 35,000 distinct CDR3 sequences; 4.4% occur a single time. The ten largest account for around half of the sample. The source was CD8+ T cells sorted from PBMCs, collected 5 days after the yellow fever booster vaccination. These receptors came from a man aged 25-45 years who received the YFV17D yellow fever vaccine.

In its sample, this clonotype was seen many times. The chain employs TRBV18 and TRBJ2-1; D ambiguous. Germline lookup yields CDR1 KGHSH and CDR2 LQKENI. Trimming stripped 2 bases from V and 10 bases from J, with 15 bases between. This CDR3 is built from 14 residues. CDR3 coding DNA: TGTGCCAGCTCACCAGGGCCTCAATCCAGGGAGCAGTTCTTC. This translates into CASSPGPQSREQFF.

This clonotype was picked up many times. The chain uses TRBV29-1 and TRBJ2-2, with 8 bases aligning to TRBD1. CDR3 length: 13 amino acids. Germline lookup yields CDR1 SQVTM and CDR2 ANQGSEA. V was clipped by 7 bases and J by 4 bases; unmatched bases: 5. DNA of the CDR3: TGCAGCGGCGCAGGGGGCAGCACCGGGGAGCTGTTTTTT. Its translation is CSGAGGSTGELFF.

This clonotype has ten or more counts. The CDR3 sequence is CASSTSGRANEQFF. CDR3 sequence (DNA): TGTGCCAGCAGTACTAGCGGGAGGGCCAATGAGCAGTTCTTC. V gene TRBV12-3 or TRBV12-4 combines with J gene TRBJ2-1; 13 positions match TRBD2. V gave up 5 bases and J gave up 6 bases; unmatched junction bases: 1. This CDR3 is built from 14 residues.

This clonotype was detected only a few times. This chain links TRBV4-1 with TRBJ2-2, with 9 bases lining up with TRBD1. Per the germline V gene, CDR1 is MGHRA and CDR2 is YSYEKL. The J segment lost 6 bases and the V segment lost 3 bases, leaving 11 bases of the junction unmatched. The CDR3 is made up of 17 amino acids. The DNA of the CDR3 is TGCGCCAGCAGCCAGTGGGGACAGGGAGAAATAGCCGGGGAGCTGTTTTTT. It codes for CASSQWGQGEIAGELFF.

J is TRBJ2-5 and V is TRBV4-1, with 7 nucleotides matching TRBD2. The CDR3 has 14 residues. The V segment lost 1 base and the J segment 5 bases; nucleotides outside the gene matches: 4. CDR1 is MGHRA and CDR2 is YSYEKL in the germline V gene. The CDR3 reads CASSQGAGVETQYF. The CDR3, as DNA: TGCGCCAGCAGCCAAGGGGCGGGAGTCGAGACCCAGTACTTC.